The T cell receptor beta chain described here comes from a study of CD8 T cells in ankylosing spondylitis. The study, taken as a whole, reports: Clones tied to disease were said to be significantly enriched in matched ankylosing spondylitis synovial fluid. Ankylosing spondylitis blood appeared to be characterized by a TCR beta motif of several highly homologous variants.

MiXCR, applied by TCRdb to the 5' RACE reads, yields one record per CDR3 protein. The sample yields about 5,700 distinct CDR3 sequences, approximately 2.3% seen once. V was shortened by 3 bases and J by 0 bases, with 4 bases between the two germline ends. The CDR3 covers 13 residues. Germline V gene sequence: CDR1 SGDLS, CDR2 YYNGEE. This clonotype is medium-sized. Its antigen is currently unknown. The TCR sequence derives from a male donor with ankylosing spondylitis or in good health (not recorded which). V gene TRBV9 combines with J gene TRBJ2-1, with unresolved D. The specimen sequenced was blood, either unsorted or a sorted T cell fraction (not recorded which). CDR3 sequence: CASSEDSYNEQFF. The CDR3 nucleotides are TGTGCCAGCAGCGAAGACTCCTACAATGAGCAGTTCTTC. The complete variable domain, with remaining parts taken from reference TRBV9 and TRBJ2-1, reads DSGVTQTPKHLITATGQRVTLRCSPRSGDLSVYWYQQSLDQGLQFLIQYYNGEERAKGNILERFSAQQFPDLHSELNLSSLELGDSALYFCASSEDSYNEQFFGPGTRLTVL.